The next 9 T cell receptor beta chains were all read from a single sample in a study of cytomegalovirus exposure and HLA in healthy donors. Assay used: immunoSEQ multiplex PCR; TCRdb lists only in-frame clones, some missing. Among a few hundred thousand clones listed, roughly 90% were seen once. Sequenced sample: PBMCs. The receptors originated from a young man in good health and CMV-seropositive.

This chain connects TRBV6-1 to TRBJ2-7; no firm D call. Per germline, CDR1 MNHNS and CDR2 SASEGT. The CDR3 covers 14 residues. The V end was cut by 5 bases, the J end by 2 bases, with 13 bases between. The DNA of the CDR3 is TGTGCCAGCAGTCCTCCGGGTTTTACCTACGAGCAGTACTTC. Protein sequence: CASSPPGFTYEQYF.

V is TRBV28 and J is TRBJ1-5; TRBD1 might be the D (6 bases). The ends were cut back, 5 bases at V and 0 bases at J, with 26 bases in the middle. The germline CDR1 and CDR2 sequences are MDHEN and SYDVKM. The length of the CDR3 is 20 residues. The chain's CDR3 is CASSPQTGHTAVYSNQPQHF. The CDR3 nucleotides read TGTGCCAGCAGTCCCCAGACAGGACACACTGCGGTGTATAGCAATCAGCCCCAGCATTTT.

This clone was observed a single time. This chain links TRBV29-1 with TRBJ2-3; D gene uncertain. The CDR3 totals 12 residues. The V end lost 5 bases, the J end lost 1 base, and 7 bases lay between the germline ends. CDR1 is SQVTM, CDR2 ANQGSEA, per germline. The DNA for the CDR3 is TGCAGCGTTTCGTCTGGCACAGATACGCAGTATTTT. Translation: CSVSSGTDTQYF.

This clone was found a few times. The CDR3, as DNA: TGTGCCAGCAGACTCACACAGGGATCTAGCACAGATACGCAGTATTTT. It is translated as CASRLTQGSSTDTQYF. V and J are TRBV27 and TRBJ2-3, with D possibly TRBD1 on 6 matching bases. Per germline, CDR1 MNHEY and CDR2 SMNVEV (reference sequence). V dropped 6 bases and J dropped 0 bases, with 16 bases sitting between them. CDR3 length equals 16 residues.

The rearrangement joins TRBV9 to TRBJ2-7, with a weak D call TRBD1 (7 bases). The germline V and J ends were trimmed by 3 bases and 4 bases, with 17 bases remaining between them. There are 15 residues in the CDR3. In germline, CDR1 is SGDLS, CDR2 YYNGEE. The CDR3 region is CASSASGGGEYEQYF. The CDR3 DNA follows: TGTGCCAGCAGCGCCAGCGGAGGGGGCGAATACGAGCAGTACTTC.

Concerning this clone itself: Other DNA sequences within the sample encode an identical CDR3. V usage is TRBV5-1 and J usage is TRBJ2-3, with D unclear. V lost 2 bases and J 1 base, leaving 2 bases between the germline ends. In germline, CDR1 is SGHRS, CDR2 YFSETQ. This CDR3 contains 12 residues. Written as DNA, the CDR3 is TGCGCCAGCAGCTTCGGCACAGATACGCAGTATTTT. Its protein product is CASSFGTDTQYF.

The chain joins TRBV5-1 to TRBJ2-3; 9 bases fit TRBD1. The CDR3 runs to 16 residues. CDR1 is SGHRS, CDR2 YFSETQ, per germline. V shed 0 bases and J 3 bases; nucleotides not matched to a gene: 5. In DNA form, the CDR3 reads TGCGCCAGCAGCTTGGCCACAGGGGGCGCAACAGATACGCAGTATTTT. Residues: CASSLATGGATDTQYF.

CDR3 sequence (DNA): TGTGCCAGCAGCCACCGGACCAGTAGCTACGAGCAGTACTTC. It is translated as CASSHRTSSYEQYF. The chain joins TRBV4-2 to TRBJ2-7; D unresolved. V was clipped by 3 bases and J by 3 bases, with 12 bases between them. The CDR3 spans 14 residues. Per germline, CDR1 LGHNA and CDR2 YNFKEQ.

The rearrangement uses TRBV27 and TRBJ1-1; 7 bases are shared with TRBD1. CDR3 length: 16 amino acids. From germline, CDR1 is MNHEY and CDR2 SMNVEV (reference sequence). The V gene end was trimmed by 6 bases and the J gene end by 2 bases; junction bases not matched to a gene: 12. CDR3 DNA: TGTGCCAGCAGCAAAAGGCAGGGGGGGGCCAACACTGAAGCTTTCTTT. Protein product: CASSKRQGGANTEAFF.